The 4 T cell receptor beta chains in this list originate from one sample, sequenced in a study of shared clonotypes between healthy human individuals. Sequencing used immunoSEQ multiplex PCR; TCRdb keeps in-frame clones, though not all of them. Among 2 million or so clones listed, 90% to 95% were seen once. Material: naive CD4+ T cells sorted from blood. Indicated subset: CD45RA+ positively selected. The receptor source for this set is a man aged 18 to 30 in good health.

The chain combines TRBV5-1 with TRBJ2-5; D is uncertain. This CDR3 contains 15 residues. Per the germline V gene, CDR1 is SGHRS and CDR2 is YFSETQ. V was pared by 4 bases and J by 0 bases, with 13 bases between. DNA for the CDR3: TGCGCCAGCAGCCAGGCGGCAGAGTACCAAGAGACCCAGTACTTC. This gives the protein CASSQAAEYQETQYF.

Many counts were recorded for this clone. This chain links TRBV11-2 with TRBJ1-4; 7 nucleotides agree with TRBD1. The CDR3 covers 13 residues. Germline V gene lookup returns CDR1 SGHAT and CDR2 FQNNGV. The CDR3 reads CATRGQLHEKLFF. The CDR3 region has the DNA TGTGCAACGCGGGGACAGCTGCATGAAAAACTGTTTTTT. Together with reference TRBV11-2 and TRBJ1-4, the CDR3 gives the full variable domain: EAGVAQSPRYKIIEKRQSVAFWCNPISGHATLYWYQQILGQGPKLLIQFQNNGVVDDSQLPKDRFSAERLKGVDSTLKIQPAKLEDSAVYLCATRGQLHEKLFFGSGTQLSVL.

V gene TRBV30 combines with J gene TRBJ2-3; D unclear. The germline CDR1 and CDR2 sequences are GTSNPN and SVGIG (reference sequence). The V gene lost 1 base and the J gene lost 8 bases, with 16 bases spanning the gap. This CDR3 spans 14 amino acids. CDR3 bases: TGTGCCTGGAGTGAAGCTGCCGTCTTTGGTACGCAGTATTTT. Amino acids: CAWSEAAVFGTQYF.

The CDR3 DNA follows: TGTGCCAGCAGTCGACCCCCGGGGATCGATCCGGGTGAGCAGTTCTTC. Its protein product is CASSRPPGIDPGEQFF. The chain joins TRBV6-6 to TRBJ2-1, with D possibly matching TRBD2 (5 bases). The CDR3 loop spans 16 amino acids. V gave up 5 bases and J gave up 9 bases, with 23 bases separating them. Per germline, CDR1 MNHNY and CDR2 SVGAGI (reference sequence).